Listed here are 17 T cell receptor beta chains from one sample, sequenced in a study of CD8+ T cells in alopecia areata. RNA, once extracted, was reverse transcribed into cDNA for use as the sequencing template. The repertoire was sequenced with immunoSEQ multiplex PCR; TCRdb's copy has only in-frame clones and lacks some. The sample yields over 200,000 clones, roughly 57% seen once. Here the sequenced sample was CD4+ T cells sorted from blood, taken at week 0. The receptors derive from a human donor with alopecia areata.

The genes are TRBV5-6 and TRBJ2-2; D is unclear. This CDR3 region has 14 residues. Trimming pared 1 base from V and 3 bases from J, leaving 7 bases between. The germline CDR1 and CDR2 sequences are SGHDT and YYEEEE. The CDR3 bases are TGTGCCAGCAGCTTGATTATGTACACCGGGGAGCTGTTTTTT. It is translated as CASSLIMYTGELFF. Complete variable domain (other parts from reference TRBV5-6 and TRBJ2-2): DAGVTQSPTHLIKTRGQQVTLRCSPKSGHDTVSWYQQALGQGPQFIFQYYEEEERQRGNFPDRFSGHQFPNYSSELNVNALLLGDSALYLCASSLIMYTGELFFGEGSRLTVL.

This clone was seen ten or more times. The J gene is TRBJ2-7, the V gene TRBV19; tentatively, D is TRBD1 (6 bases). This CDR3 has 13 residues. CDR1 is LNHDA, CDR2 SQIVND, per germline (reference sequence). Trimming stripped 6 bases from V and 0 bases from J, with 9 bases between. The CDR3 loop reads CASSRQVSYEQYF. The CDR3 DNA sequence: TGTGCCAGTAGCAGACAGGTCTCCTACGAGCAGTACTTC.

This clone was counted at least ten times. V usage is TRBV19 and J usage is TRBJ2-7; D unresolved. V was trimmed by 0 bases and J by 3 bases, leaving 6 bases between them. The CDR3 consists of 13 residues. Germline V gene sequence: CDR1 LNHDA, CDR2 SQIVND (reference sequence). The CDR3 sequence is CASSIDHSYEQYF. The CDR3 nucleotides read TGTGCCAGTAGTATAGACCACAGCTACGAGCAGTACTTC.

This clone was recorded many times. CDR3 in amino acids: CASSSQSDSSYNEQFF. The CDR3 DNA is TGTGCCAGCAGCTCTCAATCGGACAGCTCCTACAATGAGCAGTTCTTC. This chain joins TRBV9 and TRBJ2-1; D might be TRBD1 (6 bases). In germline, CDR1 is SGDLS, CDR2 YYNGEE. Trimming took 4 bases from V and 0 from J, leaving 14 bases between them. CDR3 length: 16 amino acids.

This chain connects TRBV6-6 to TRBJ2-1, with D perhaps TRBD1 (6 bases). Per the germline V gene, CDR1 is MNHNY and CDR2 is SVGAGI (reference sequence). The CDR3 runs 14 residues. V was trimmed by 4 bases and J by 3 bases, leaving 10 bases between them. The CDR3 DNA follows: TGTGCCAGCAGTTCGGGACAACACTACAATGAGCAGTTCTTC. This translates into CASSSGQHYNEQFF.

The chain couples TRBV4-1 to TRBJ2-7; no clear D gene. This CDR3 contains 13 residues. Germline V gene sequence: CDR1 MGHRA, CDR2 YSYEKL. V lost 2 bases to trimming and J lost 3 bases, with 8 bases between them. CDR3 sequence reads: CASSQRHLYEQYF. In DNA, the CDR3 is TGCGCCAGCAGCCAACGACACCTCTACGAGCAGTACTTC.

The chain couples TRBV7-9 to TRBJ2-7; D remains ambiguous. The CDR3 spans 12 residues. V was trimmed by 5 bases and J by 1 base, leaving 6 bases between them. Germline V CDR1 and CDR2: SEHNR, FQNEAQ (reference sequence). This chain's CDR3 is CASSPGSYEQYF. The CDR3 nucleotides read TGTGCCAGCAGCCCAGGTTCCTACGAGCAGTACTTC.

The chain recombines TRBV5-1 with TRBJ2-3, with D perhaps matching TRBD1 (6 bases). The V gene's germline CDR1 is SGHRS and CDR2 YFSETQ. The CDR3 runs to 15 residues. Trimming stripped 0 bases from V and 9 bases from J, with 17 bases between. CDR3 sequence (DNA): TGCGCCAGCAGCTTGGCTCAGGCAGGGGCTGCGACGCAGTATTTT. Protein: CASSLAQAGAATQYF.

This clone occurred a few times. The CDR3 sequence: CASSLGQITEAFF. Written as DNA, the CDR3 is TGTGCCAGCAGCTTGGGACAGATCACTGAAGCTTTCTTT. The rearrangement uses TRBV9 and TRBJ1-1, with 7 bases fitting TRBD1. V was pared by 4 bases and J by 4 bases, with 4 bases of the junction left unmatched. The germline V gene has CDR1 SGDLS and CDR2 YYNGEE. This CDR3 is 13 amino acids long.

The chain uses TRBV30 and TRBJ2-7, with D unclear. Germline loops: CDR1 GTSNPN, CDR2 SVGIG (reference sequence). V lost 2 bases and J 3 bases, leaving 5 bases between the germline ends. This CDR3 is 11 amino acids long. The CDR3 DNA reads TGTGCCTGGAGTAACAACTACGAGCAGTACTTC. It encodes CAWSNNYEQYF.

This clone was picked up a small number of times. This chain joins TRBV29-1 and TRBJ1-1; no definite D call. The CDR3 totals 13 residues. From germline, CDR1 is SQVTM and CDR2 ANQGSEA. V lost 3 bases, J lost 4 bases, and 12 bases lay in between. The CDR3 spells CSVDLALGTEAFF. CDR3 DNA: TGCAGCGTTGACCTGGCCTTGGGCACTGAAGCTTTCTTT. The full variable domain, rest sourced from reference TRBV29-1 and TRBJ1-1, is SAVISQKPSRDICQRGTSLTIQCQVDSQVTMMFWYRQQPGQSLTLIATANQGSEATYESGFVIDKFPISRPNLTFSTLTVSNMSPEDSSIYLCSVDLALGTEAFFGQGTRLTVV.

This clone was detected only a few times. The V gene is TRBV7-3, the J gene TRBJ2-3; TRBD2 matches 9 bases. The CDR3 loop spans 16 amino acids. CDR1 SGHTA and CDR2 FQGTGA come from the germline V gene. Trimming took 3 bases from V and 0 from J; bases not matched to a gene: 4. CDR3 sequence (DNA): TGTGCCAGCAGCTTTTTAGCGGGGGCTAGCACAGATACGCAGTATTTT. Its protein is CASSFLAGASTDTQYF.

This clone was seen only a few times. The chain uses TRBV20-1 and TRBJ1-3, with D hard to call. The CDR3 consists of 11 residues. The ends were cut back, 3 bases at V and 8 bases at J, with 8 bases in the middle. Germline CDR1 reads DFQATT; CDR2 reads SNEGSKA (reference sequence). CDR3 nucleotide sequence: TGCAGTGCTAGGAAGACGGACACCATATATTTT. Protein product: CSARKTDTIYF.

The chain recombines TRBV7-2 with TRBJ2-1; D not certain. The CDR3 has 11 amino acids. Trimming removed 11 bases from V and 1 base from J, with 6 bases in between. The germline CDR1 and CDR2 sequences are SGHTA and FQGNSA. The CDR3 bases are TGTGCCTGGGGATCCTACAATGAGCAGTTCTTC. This gives the protein CAWGSYNEQFF.

The chain combines TRBV27 with TRBJ2-7, with a possible D match to TRBD1 (5 bases). Trimming pared 4 bases from V and 2 bases from J, leaving 12 bases between. The germline V gene encodes CDR1 MNHEY and CDR2 SMNVEV (reference sequence). The CDR3 has 14 amino acids. The CDR3 spells CASSYGRATYEQYF. CDR3 nucleotide sequence: TGTGCCAGCAGTTACGGCAGGGCCACCTACGAGCAGTACTTC.

The chain combines TRBV5-1 with TRBJ2-7; the D gene is possibly TRBD1 (6 bases). The length of the CDR3 is 15 residues. Germline CDR1 reads SGHRS; CDR2 reads YFSETQ. Trimming cost V 3 bases and J 0 bases, with 13 bases left between them. CDR3 loop: CASSSVGRGSYEQYF. CDR3 DNA sequence: TGCGCCAGCAGCTCCGTGGGCAGGGGCTCCTACGAGCAGTACTTC. Looking up the rest from reference TRBV5-1 and TRBJ2-7 gives the full variable domain: KAGVTQTPRYLIKTRGQQVTLSCSPISGHRSVSWYQQTPGQGLQFLFEYFSETQRNKGNFPGRFSGRQFSNSRSEMNVSTLELGDSALYLCASSSVGRGSYEQYFGPGTRLTVT.

This chain joins TRBV19 and TRBJ1-5, with D possibly being TRBD1 (6 bases). Germline V gene sequence: CDR1 LNHDA, CDR2 SQIVND (reference sequence). V shed 7 bases and J shed 2 bases, with 12 bases lying between them. This CDR3 contains 14 residues. CDR3: CASTMTGGNQPQHF. The CDR3 DNA is TGTGCCAGTACGATGACAGGAGGCAATCAGCCCCAGCATTTT.